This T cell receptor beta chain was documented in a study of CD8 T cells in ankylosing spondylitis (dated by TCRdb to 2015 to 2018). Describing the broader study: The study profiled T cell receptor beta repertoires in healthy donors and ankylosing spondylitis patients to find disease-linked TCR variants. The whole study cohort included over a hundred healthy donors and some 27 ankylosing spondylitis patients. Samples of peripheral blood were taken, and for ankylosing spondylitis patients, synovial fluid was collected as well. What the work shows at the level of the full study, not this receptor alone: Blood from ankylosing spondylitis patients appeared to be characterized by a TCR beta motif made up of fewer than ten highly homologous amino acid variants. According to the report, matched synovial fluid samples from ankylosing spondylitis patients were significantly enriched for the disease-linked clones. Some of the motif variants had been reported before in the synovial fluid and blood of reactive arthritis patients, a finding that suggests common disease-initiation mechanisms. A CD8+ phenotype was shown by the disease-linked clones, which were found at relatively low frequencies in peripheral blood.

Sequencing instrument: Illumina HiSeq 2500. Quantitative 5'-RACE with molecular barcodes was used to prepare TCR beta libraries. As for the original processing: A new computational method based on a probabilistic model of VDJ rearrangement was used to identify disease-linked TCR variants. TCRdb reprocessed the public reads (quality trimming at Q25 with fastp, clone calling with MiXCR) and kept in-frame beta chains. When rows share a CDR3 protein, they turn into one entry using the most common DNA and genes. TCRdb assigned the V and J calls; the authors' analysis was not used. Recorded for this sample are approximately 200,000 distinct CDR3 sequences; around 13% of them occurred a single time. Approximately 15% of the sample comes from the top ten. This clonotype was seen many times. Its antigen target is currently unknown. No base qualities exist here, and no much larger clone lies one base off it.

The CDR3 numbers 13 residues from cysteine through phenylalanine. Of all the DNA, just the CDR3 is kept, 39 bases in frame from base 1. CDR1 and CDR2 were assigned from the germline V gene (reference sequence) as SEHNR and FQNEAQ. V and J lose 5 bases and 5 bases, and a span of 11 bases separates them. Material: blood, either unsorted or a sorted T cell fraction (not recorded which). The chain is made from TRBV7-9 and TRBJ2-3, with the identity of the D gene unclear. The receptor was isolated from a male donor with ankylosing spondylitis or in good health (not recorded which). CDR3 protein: CASSPPGLDTQYF. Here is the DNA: TGTGCCAGCAGCCCCCCTGGCCTAGATACGCAGTATTTT.